These 12 T cell receptor beta chains were all obtained from the same sample, sequenced in a study of molecular identifiers for immune sequencing clone quantification. TCRdb recomputed calls from the PCR reads with MiXCR, one row per CDR3 protein. The repertoire holds about 640,000 distinct CDR3 sequences, with 15% to 20% as singletons. The sequenced sample consisted of naive CD8+ T cells from blood, with Jurkat cell RNA spiked in. Noted subset: FACS-sorted CD8+CD4-CCR7+CD45RA+ naive T cells. The receptors here all came from a human donor in good health. Some libraries in this study had Jurkat cell RNA spiked in.

This clonotype appeared many times. The chain joins TRBV20-1 to TRBJ2-7; TRBD2 aligns across 7 bases. Germline assignment: CDR1 DFQATT and CDR2 SNEGSKA (reference sequence). The length of the CDR3 is 14 residues. The trim removed 1 base at V and 2 bases at J, leaving 5 bases unmatched. CDR3 nucleotide sequence: TGCAGTGCTAGAGTTGCTAGCGGAACCTACGAGCAGTACTTC. Translating it yields CSARVASGTYEQYF.

This clonotype has just one count. One junction end disagrees with the germline gene, perhaps due to a read error. The gene calls are TRBV2 and TRBJ1-1; 9 bases match TRBD1. CDR3 length equals 17 residues. Germline loops: CDR1 SNHLY, CDR2 FYNNEI. CDR3 DNA sequence: TGTACCAGCAGTGGGGCACCGGACAGGGGATGGGACACTGAAGCTTTCTTT. Translated: CTSSGAPDRGWDTEAFF.

This clonotype came up many times. V gene TRBV29-1 combines with J gene TRBJ1-2, with D possibly matching TRBD1 (5 bases). V dropped 3 bases and J dropped 4 bases, with 9 bases sitting between them. Germline-derived CDR1 and CDR2 are SQVTM and ANQGSEA. This CDR3 contains 12 residues. The CDR3 region has the DNA TGCAGCGTTGACGGGACCCTCTATGGCTACACCTTC. It is translated as CSVDGTLYGYTF.

The sample holds a few counts of this clonotype. This chain connects TRBV24-1 to TRBJ2-7, with unresolved D. The CDR3 is 14 amino acids. The germline V and J ends were trimmed by 3 bases and 2 bases, with 10 bases remaining between them. CDR1 is KGHDR and CDR2 is SFDVKD in the germline V gene. The CDR3 nucleotides read TGTGCCACCAGTGATCGTGGTCCTACCTACGAGCAGTACTTC. It specifies CATSDRGPTYEQYF.

This clonotype was counted many times. The V and J genes are TRBV4-3 and TRBJ1-2; no firm D call. Looked up from germline, CDR1 is LGHNA and CDR2 is YSLEER. The CDR3 runs 15 residues. V lost 0 bases and J lost 4, with 12 bases in between. This chain's CDR3 is CASSQDMPGSYGYTF. The CDR3, as DNA: TGCGCCAGCAGCCAAGATATGCCGGGCTCCTATGGCTACACCTTC.

On this clonotype: A read error is possible here, since a much larger clone lies one base away. The rearrangement joins TRBV20-1 to TRBJ2-4, with D perhaps matching TRBD1 or TRBD2 (5 bases each). The CDR3 covers 16 residues. The germline gives CDR1 DFQATT, CDR2 SNEGSKA (reference sequence). The DNA of the CDR3 is TGCCCTACGGGACCTCCCGAGATGGGTACCAAAAACATTCAGTACTTC. It encodes CPTGPPEMGTKNIQYF.

There are many counts of this clonotype. The chain has TRBV6-2 or TRBV6-3 and TRBJ1-1; 9 nucleotides line up with TRBD1. Germline CDR1 is MNHEY and CDR2 is SVGEGT. The CDR3 has 15 residues. V lost 2 bases and J lost 1; bases outside the gene matches: 2. The chain's CDR3 is CASSYGQGRNTEAFF. The CDR3 region has the DNA TGTGCCAGCAGTTACGGACAGGGGAGGAACACTGAAGCTTTCTTT.

On this clonotype: The CDR3 does not end in the conserved phenylalanine or tryptophan, so this is likely a read error. As DNA, the CDR3 is TGTGCCAGCAGTTTGTCGGGCAGCACTGAAGCTTTCTCT. Amino acids: CASSLSGSTEAFS. The J gene is TRBJ1-1, the V gene TRBV27; no clear D gene. Germline assignment: CDR1 MNHEY and CDR2 SMNVEV (reference sequence). The CDR3 extends over 13 amino acids. V was pared by 3 bases and J by 4 bases, with 9 bases between.

This clonotype was counted ten times or more. The rearrangement joins TRBV20-1 to TRBJ2-7; 8 positions match TRBD1. CDR3 size: 14 residues. Per the germline V gene, CDR1 is DFQATT and CDR2 is SNEGSKA (reference sequence). The ends lost 3 bases at V and 1 base at J; junction bases unmatched: 5. In DNA, the CDR3 is TGCAGTGCTAGCAGGACAGGGCGGTCCTACGAGCAGTACTTC. Translating gives CSASRTGRSYEQYF.

As regards this clonotype: Being one base from a much bigger clone, this may be a read error. The chain joins TRBV11-2 to TRBJ2-6, with 10 nucleotides matching TRBD1. Germline V gene data show CDR1 as SGHAT and CDR2 as FQNNGV. The CDR3 consists of 17 residues. The CDR3 spells CASRETGGLDGANVPTF. For the CDR3, the DNA is TGTGCCAGCAGAGAGACAGGGGGCCTTGATGGGGCCAACGTCCCGACTTTC.

This clonotype was recorded a few times. The chain joins TRBV6-2 or TRBV6-3 to TRBJ2-5; tentative D call: TRBD2 (5 bases). Looked up from germline, CDR1 is MNHEY and CDR2 is SVGEGT. V was clipped by 6 bases and J by 5 bases, with 19 bases between them. The CDR3 consists of 15 residues. The CDR3 nucleotides are TGTGCCAGCAGAACTATGGACTCCGGGCCGGAGACCCAGTACTTC. Protein sequence: CASRTMDSGPETQYF.

The gene calls are TRBV6-1 and TRBJ2-5; D could derive from TRBD1 or TRBD2 (6 bases each). In germline, CDR1 is MNHNS, CDR2 SASEGT. Trimming stripped 7 bases from V and 7 bases from J, with 22 bases between. The CDR3 is 15 amino acids. The CDR3 sequence is CASNLRTAWGGTQYF. Here the CDR3 DNA reads TGTGCCAGCAACTTACGGACAGCTTGGGGAGGGACCCAGTACTTC.